This TCR beta chain was captured in a study of T cells in Graves' hyperthyroidism and ophthalmopathy. Each person with ophthalmopathy scored at least 3 on the Clinical Activity Score, reached NOSPECS grade 4 or higher, and had been ill under 3 months. Diagnostic assessment was based on clinical symptoms, serum thyroxine and TRAb, thyroid ultrasound and orbital computed tomography. This CDR3 is 16 amino acids long. V shed 4 bases and J 3 bases; nucleotides not matched to a gene: 7. Per the germline V gene, CDR1 is MDHEN and CDR2 is SYDVKM. Study-level findings and limits: Researchers found most expanded thyroid clonotypes above 0.001 in blood as well.

Researchers took RNA transcripts and amplified the TCR beta CDR3 regions from them. The HTBI set primed first-round TCR CDR3 RT-PCR. TCRdb passed the multiplex PCR reads through MiXCR, listing each CDR3 protein once. The sample consists of fewer than 400,000 distinct CDR3 sequences, 11% to 15% of them appearing once. The sample holds a few counts of this clonotype. Its antigen is unidentified. The sequence was collected from a man between 45 and 60 years old with Graves' ophthalmopathy. Sequencing was carried out using blood. The V call is TRBV28, the J call TRBJ1-1; 11 bases line up with TRBD1. CDR3 loop: CASSSLPGQGDTEAFF. For the CDR3, the DNA is TGTGCCAGCAGTTCTCTGCCGGGACAGGGGGACACTGAAGCTTTCTTT.